A selection of T cell receptor beta chains follows, all from one sample in a study of CD8+ T cells in alopecia areata. Libraries were prepared by immunoSEQ multiplex PCR; TCRdb keeps only in-frame clonotypes and omits some of them. The data hold around 300,000 clones, with 45% to 70% observed a single time. The sequenced sample was CD4+ T cells sorted from blood, obtained around week 54, from a patient treated with tofacitinib. Receptor source: a human donor with alopecia areata. Each CDR3 is given with its conserved first and last residue. D genes are given only for firm matches. Expanded clones are given a class, and other clones once, few, many or no size at all.

clone size	V gene	D gene	CDR3 length	J gene	CDR3 DNA	CDR3 protein
few	TRBV5-4	NA	16	TRBJ2-3	TGTGCCAGCAGCTTGGATGGGGGAGAGGGGACAGATACGCAGTATTTT	CASSLDGGEGTDTQYF
NA	TRBV29-1	NA	15	TRBJ2-3	TGCAGCGTTGAAGGACTGCTTGGGGGCACAGATACGCAGTATTTT	CSVEGLLGGTDTQYF
few	TRBV10-3	NA	13	TRBJ1-2	TGTGCCATCAGCCAGAGACAGGACTATGGCTACACCTTC	CAISQRQDYGYTF
NA	TRBV29-1	NA	10	TRBJ1-1	TGCAGTGTCGTCGGCACTGAAGCTTTCTTT	CSVVGTEAFF
NA	TRBV7-2	NA	15	TRBJ2-3	TGTGCCAGCAGCTTAGGGCAGCAGGCGGCAGATACGCAGTATTTT	CASSLGQQAADTQYF
NA	TRBV4-1	NA	14	TRBJ1-5	TGCGCCAGCAGCCAAGAGCAGGGTCATCAGCCCCAGCATTTT	CASSQEQGHQPQHF
NA	TRBV30	TRBD1	15	TRBJ1-1	TGTGCCTGGTCATGGGCAGGGGGCAGGAGGACTGAAGCTTTCTTT	CAWSWAGGRRTEAFF
NA	TRBV5-1	NA	16	TRBJ2-2	TGCGCCAGCAGCCCTCACAGGGACCCCAACACCGGGGAGCTGTTTTTT	CASSPHRDPNTGELFF
NA	TRBV14	NA	14	TRBJ2-1	TGTGCCAGCAGCCAAGAAGAAGCATTGGGTGAGCAGTTCTTC	CASSQEEALGEQFF
NA	TRBV4-1	TRBD2	15	TRBJ2-1	TGCGCCAGCAGCCAAGGACTAGCGGGCTACAATGAGCAGTTCTTC	CASSQGLAGYNEQFF
few	TRBV7-2	NA	15	TRBJ2-3	TGTGCCAGCAGCTTAATGGGGGGTGTTACAGATACGCAGTATTTT	CASSLMGGVTDTQYF
few	TRBV4-2	TRBD1	16	TRBJ1-4	TGTGCCAGCAGCCAAGACATGGGGACAGGAAATGAAAAACTGTTTTTT	CASSQDMGTGNEKLFF
few	TRBV7-2	TRBD1	14	TRBJ2-3	TGTGCCAGCAGCACGGGACAGAACACAGATACGCAGTATTTT	CASSTGQNTDTQYF
once	TRBV30	NA	12	TRBJ1-4	TGTGCCTGGAGTCCCCGGAATGAAAAACTGTTTTTT	CAWSPRNEKLFF
NA	TRBV6-5	NA	14	TRBJ2-3	TGTGCCAGCAGCCCCCGCGTGATTGCGGATACGCAGTATTTT	CASSPRVIADTQYF
NA	TRBV29-1	NA	14	TRBJ2-1	TGCAGCGTCCGGGGGGACAGGTTGGGCAATGAGCAGTTCTTC	CSVRGDRLGNEQFF
NA	TRBV29-1	NA	15	TRBJ2-5	TGCAGCGTGAAGGGGATTGGGGGGTACCAAGAGACCCAGTACTTC	CSVKGIGGYQETQYF
few	TRBV5-1	NA	15	TRBJ2-5	TGCGCCAGCAGCGCACAAGGAGGGGGCCAAGAGACCCAGTACTTC	CASSAQGGGQETQYF
NA	TRBV2	TRBD2	16	TRBJ2-5	TGTGCCAGCAGTGAATCTCGGCAGCGGGGGGCGAAGACCCAGTACTTC	CASSESRQRGAKTQYF
NA	TRBV4-1	NA	16	TRBJ1-2	TGCGCCAGCAGCCAATCGATCATGGACAGCGGCTATGGCTACACCTTC	CASSQSIMDSGYGYTF
once	TRBV29-1	NA	13	TRBJ1-1	TGCAGCGTTATTCCGCACGCGAACACTGAAGCTTTCTTT	CSVIPHANTEAFF
NA	TRBV29-1	NA	12	TRBJ2-1	TGCAGCGTTGATTCCTACTACAATGAGCAGTTCTTC	CSVDSYYNEQFF
NA	TRBV29-1	TRBD2	14	TRBJ2-7	TGCAGCGTTGGCGGGACTAGCGGGCCCTACGAGCAGTACTTC	CSVGGTSGPYEQYF
NA	TRBV5-6	TRBD2	11	TRBJ2-1	TGTGCCAGCAGCCTGGGAGGGGAGCAGTTCTTC	CASSLGGEQFF
NA	TRBV23-1	NA	16	TRBJ2-3	TGCGCCAGCCCTTGGAGGCCAGGGGTTGAGGCAGATACGCAGTATTTT	CASPWRPGVEADTQYF
NA	TRBV5-1	NA	16	TRBJ2-6	TGCGCCAGCAGCTTGGTTAGGGGAGGAGGGGCCAACGTCCTGACTTTC	CASSLVRGGGANVLTF
NA	TRBV9	NA	15	TRBJ1-2	TGTGCCAGCAGCGTAGGAGGGGTTTCAAACTATGGCTACACCTTC	CASSVGGVSNYGYTF
NA	TRBV29-1	TRBD1	13	TRBJ1-2	TGCAGCGTCGCGACAGGGGTTTCGTATGGCTACACCTTC	CSVATGVSYGYTF
NA	TRBV10-3	TRBD1	13	TRBJ1-1	TGTGCCATCAGTCCGACAGGGACCACTGAAGCTTTCTTT	CAISPTGTTEAFF
once	TRBV5-1	NA	13	TRBJ2-2	TGCGCCAGCAGCTTGGGTCCCACCGGGGAGCTGTTTTTT	CASSLGPTGELFF
NA	TRBV10-3	NA	17	TRBJ1-1	TGTGCCATCAGTGAGTATTCTTTGAGGGTGATGAACACTGAAGCTTTCTTT	CAISEYSLRVMNTEAFF
NA	TRBV5-6	NA	15	TRBJ1-6	TGTGCCAGCAGCCCCCTGGACAAGACTAATTCACCCCTCCACTTT	CASSPLDKTNSPLHF
NA	TRBV6-1	NA	15	TRBJ1-2	TGTGCCAGCAGTGAAGCGCTGTGGCGTAACTATGGCTACACCTTC	CASSEALWRNYGYTF
NA	TRBV2	NA	11	TRBJ2-3	TGTGCCAGCATTCTGAGGGATACGCAGTATTTT	CASILRDTQYF
NA	TRBV6-5	TRBD1	14	TRBJ2-7	TGTGCCAGCAGTTATCAGGGGGCGCTCGGCGAGCAGTACTTC	CASSYQGALGEQYF
NA	TRBV5-1	NA	14	TRBJ2-7	TGCGCCAGCAGCCCGGGGCCAGGGTCTGTCGAGCAGTACTTC	CASSPGPGSVEQYF
NA	TRBV5-1	NA	12	TRBJ2-7	TGCGCCAGCAGGCAAGAGGGGTACGAGCAGTACTTC	CASRQEGYEQYF
few	TRBV6-6	TRBD1	12	TRBJ2-7	TGTGCCAGCAGTTCCGGACAGGGCAGGCAGTACTTC	CASSSGQGRQYF
NA	TRBV6-6	NA	11	TRBJ1-2	TGTGCCAGCAGGGACAACTATGGCTACACCTTC	CASRDNYGYTF
NA	TRBV5-4	TRBD2	14	TRBJ2-5	TGTGCCAGCAGCAGACGGGAGGGGGGAGAGACCCAGTACTTC	CASSRREGGETQYF
NA	TRBV5-6	TRBD2	11	TRBJ2-5	TGTGCCAGCAGCGGGAGGGGCGCCCAGTACTTC	CASSGRGAQYF
NA	TRBV2	NA	12	TRBJ1-1	TGTGCCAGCGTGGAGGCGCGTACTGAAGCTTTCTTT	CASVEARTEAFF
NA	TRBV10-2	NA	13	TRBJ1-4	TGCGCCAGCACGAGGGCAACTAATGAAAAACTGTTTTTT	CASTRATNEKLFF
NA	TRBV11-2	NA	15	TRBJ2-5	TGTGCCAGCAGCTTAGGGATAGGGACTCAAGAGACCCAGTACTTC	CASSLGIGTQETQYF